Below, 29 T cell receptor beta chains from the same sample are listed, as sequenced in a study of T cell changes during pregnancy in multiple sclerosis. TCRdb keeps only in-frame clones here, not all; method: immunoSEQ multiplex PCR. The data hold around 65,000 clones, with around 91% observed a single time. The material was peripheral blood, obtained in the third trimester of pregnancy. The source is a female donor in good health, enrolled as a control in a pregnancy study.

The genes are TRBV15 and TRBJ1-2; TRBD1 might be the D (5 bases). CDR3 length equals 15 residues. Germline lookup yields CDR1 LNHNV and CDR2 YYDKDF (reference sequence). V was trimmed by 0 bases and J by 4 bases, leaving 12 bases between them. DNA of the CDR3: TGTGCCACCAGCAGAGATTTAGGGGAAGGCTATGGCTACACCTTC. Amino acid sequence: CATSRDLGEGYGYTF.

This clone appeared once. J is TRBJ2-1 and V is TRBV7-9, with TRBD2 matching 12 bases. The CDR3 length is 15 residues. The V gene's germline CDR1 is SEHNR and CDR2 FQNEAQ (reference sequence). V gave up 3 bases and J gave up 7 bases; unmatched junction bases: 4. CDR3 amino acids: CASSFWTSGDNEQFF. CDR3 bases: TGTGCCAGCAGCTTTTGGACTAGCGGGGATAATGAGCAGTTCTTC.

This clone was seen just once. The V gene is TRBV5-8, the J gene TRBJ1-5; D unclear. CDR1 and CDR2 from the germline V gene are SGHTS and YDEGEE. This CDR3 is built from 19 residues. V was clipped by 2 bases and J by 0 bases, with 21 bases between them. The CDR3 reads CASSLYLGASRVSNQPQHF. Here the CDR3 DNA reads TGTGCCAGCAGCTTATATTTAGGCGCGAGCCGGGTTAGCAATCAGCCCCAGCATTTT.

This clone showed up just once. The CDR3 region has the DNA TGTGCCAGCAGCCAAGAGGGGGGGGTTGGCTACGAGCAGTACTTC. As protein: CASSQEGGVGYEQYF. The chain is built from TRBV4-2 and TRBJ2-7, with 7 bases that match TRBD2. Losses at the gene ends were 0 bases for V and 3 bases for J; bases not matched to a gene: 5. The CDR3 length is 15 residues. Germline assignment: CDR1 LGHNA and CDR2 YNFKEQ.

The CDR3 spells CASSLAPAGGGRSTGELFF. The CDR3 coding sequence is TGCGCCAGCAGCTTGGCCCCGGCGGGGGGCGGAAGAAGCACCGGGGAGCTGTTTTTT. This sequence joins TRBV5-1 and TRBJ2-2; TRBD2 agrees at 8 bases. V lost 0 bases and J lost 4; bases outside the gene matches: 14. CDR3 length equals 19 residues. CDR1 is SGHRS and CDR2 is YFSETQ in the germline V gene.

The chain joins TRBV5-1 to TRBJ1-6, with no clear D. This CDR3 has 13 residues. The germline CDR1 and CDR2 sequences are SGHRS and YFSETQ. The V and J ends lost 5 bases and 8 bases respectively, with 11 bases between them. Written as DNA, the CDR3 is TGCGCCAGCAGTGACACGGATGATTCACCCCTCCACTTT. Translating it yields CASSDTDDSPLHF.

The chain has TRBV7-2 and TRBJ1-2; TRBD1 agrees at 7 bases. This CDR3 region has 15 residues. With 7 bases clipped from V and 2 bases from J, the junction kept 10 bases outside the gene matches. Germline CDR1 is SGHTA and CDR2 is FQGNSA. DNA of the CDR3: TGTGCCAGCATCCCAGGGGGAGGAAGGAACTATGGCTACACCTTC. The encoded protein is CASIPGGGRNYGYTF.

This rearrangement joins TRBV28 to TRBJ1-5, with D uncertain. V gave up 7 bases and J gave up 4 bases, with 5 bases separating them. CDR1 is MDHEN, CDR2 SYDVKM, per germline. The CDR3 is 11 residues long. The CDR3: CASTSNQPQHF. CDR3 nucleotide sequence: TGTGCCAGCACCTCTAATCAGCCCCAGCATTTT.

V and J are TRBV5-6 and TRBJ1-1; D not resolved. CDR3 size: 12 residues. Trimming removed 0 bases from V and 10 bases from J, with 10 bases in between. CDR1 and CDR2 (germline): SGHDT, YYEEEE. The CDR3 coding sequence is TGTGCCAGCAGCTTGGCCCAATTCCCAGCTTTCTTT. Protein: CASSLAQFPAFF.

The chain employs TRBV29-1 and TRBJ2-7, with 10 positions matching TRBD1. The J segment lost 2 bases and the V segment lost 3 bases, leaving 10 bases of the junction unmatched. Germline CDR1 reads SQVTM; CDR2 reads ANQGSEA. This CDR3 comprises 16 residues. The CDR3 region has the DNA TGCAGCGTTGAGCTGGGGGGGACAGGGGACACCTACGAGCAGTACTTC. Its protein is CSVELGGTGDTYEQYF.

CDR3 DNA: TGTGCCAGCTCACAACAGGGGATGTACGGGGAGCTGTTTTTT. Translated: CASSQQGMYGELFF. This rearrangement joins TRBV18 to TRBJ2-2; TRBD1 aligns across 7 bases. The V and J ends lost 4 bases and 7 bases, in that order; junction bases with no gene match: 6. This CDR3 is 14 amino acids long. Germline V gives CDR1 KGHSH, CDR2 LQKENI.

This chain joins TRBV6-1 and TRBJ1-6, with TRBD1 matching 7 bases. The CDR3 sequence is 18 residues long. V shed 2 bases and J 1 base; nucleotides not matched to a gene: 8. Germline V gene sequence: CDR1 MNHNS, CDR2 SASEGT. CDR3 coding DNA: TGTGCCAGCAGTGAACTGACAGGGCGTCGATCCTATAATTCACCCCTCCACTTT. Translated: CASSELTGRRSYNSPLHF.

The chain employs TRBV6-5 and TRBJ1-1; 12 bases agree with TRBD1. V shed 2 bases, J shed 6 bases, and the junction held 7 bases outside the gene matches. The germline gives CDR1 MNHEY, CDR2 SVGAGI. The CDR3 contains 16 residues. The CDR3 region has the DNA TGTGCCAGCAGTTACACGGGGACAGGGGGCCTCCCTGAAGCTTTCTTT. Residues: CASSYTGTGGLPEAFF.

The chain recombines TRBV27 with TRBJ2-2; 9 nucleotides align to TRBD1. The CDR3 has 15 amino acids. Germline V CDR1 and CDR2: MNHEY, SMNVEV (reference sequence). Unmatched junction bases numbered 9, after V lost 9 bases and J lost 4 bases. The CDR3 loop is CASTSGTGITGELFF. The CDR3 bases are TGTGCCAGTACCTCGGGGACAGGGATCACCGGGGAGCTGTTTTTT.

The chain uses TRBV30 and TRBJ1-1, with D tentatively TRBD1 (5 bases). Germline V CDR1 and CDR2: GTSNPN, SVGIG (reference sequence). Trimming left V 0 bases short and J 1 base short, with 6 bases between. The CDR3 has 13 residues. The CDR3 bases are TGTGCCTGGAGTGTGGGGGGGAACACTGAAGCTTTCTTT. Residues: CAWSVGGNTEAFF. The full variable domain, completed using reference TRBV30 and TRBJ1-1, is SQTIHQWPATLVQPVGSPLSLECTVEGTSNPNLYWYRQAAGRGLQLLFYSVGIGQISSEVPQNLSASRPQDRQFILSSKKLLLSDSGFYLCAWSVGGNTEAFFGQGTRLTVV.

The rearrangement links TRBV9 to TRBJ2-1, with no clear D. Germline values: CDR1 SGDLS, CDR2 YYNGEE. The ends were cut back, 1 base at V and 0 bases at J, with 8 bases in the middle. The CDR3 consists of 15 residues. CDR3 loop: CASSVSPSSYNEQFF. Written as DNA, the CDR3 is TGTGCCAGCAGCGTAAGTCCGAGCTCCTACAATGAGCAGTTCTTC.

The gene calls are TRBV5-1 and TRBJ2-3; TRBD1 is a possible D gene (5 bases). Trimming cost V 1 base and J 6 bases, with 12 bases left between them. CDR1 is SGHRS and CDR2 is YFSETQ in the germline V gene. The CDR3 runs 14 residues. CDR3 protein: CASSLLRGSDTQYF. The CDR3 region has the DNA TGCGCCAGCAGCTTGCTTAGGGGATCCGATACGCAGTATTTT.

V usage is TRBV11-1 and J usage is TRBJ2-5, with 7 bases lining up with TRBD1. The CDR3 contains 15 residues. V gave up 4 bases and J gave up 2 bases; unmatched junction bases: 7. Germline loops: CDR1 SGHAT, CDR2 FQDESV (reference sequence). The CDR3 here is CASSYSPGQQETQYF. In DNA form, the CDR3 reads TGTGCCAGCAGCTATAGCCCGGGACAGCAAGAGACCCAGTACTTC.

The sample holds one count of this clone. The chain employs TRBV7-8 and TRBJ1-4; weak D call: TRBD1 (6 bases). V shed 6 bases and J shed 3 bases, with 14 bases lying between them. In germline, CDR1 is SGHVS, CDR2 FQNEAQ. This CDR3 region has 15 residues. As DNA, the CDR3 is TGTGCCAGCAGGGAAGGGGCAGGGGCTAATGAAAAACTGTTTTTT. Its translation is CASREGAGANEKLFF.

This clone has just one count. The rearrangement uses TRBV6-6 and TRBJ2-6, with 10 bases matching TRBD1. The CDR3 is made up of 15 amino acids. The germline V gene encodes CDR1 MNHNY and CDR2 SVGAGI (reference sequence). V was clipped by 11 bases and J by 2 bases; unmatched bases: 6. This CDR3 reads CAVRDRGAGANVLTF. The CDR3 DNA reads TGTGCCGTCCGGGACAGGGGCGCTGGGGCCAACGTCCTGACTTTC.

The chain is built from TRBV27 and TRBJ1-2; 9 nucleotides match TRBD1. Trimming took 5 bases from V and 4 from J; bases not matched to a gene: 8. Looked up from germline, CDR1 is MNHEY and CDR2 is SMNVEV (reference sequence). CDR3 length equals 15 residues. Here the CDR3 reads CASSPPGTGIYGYTF. The CDR3 DNA sequence: TGTGCCAGCAGTCCCCCCGGGACAGGGATCTATGGCTACACCTTC.

The chain uses TRBV15 and TRBJ1-1; perhaps TRBD1 as D (5 bases). Germline V gene sequence: CDR1 LNHNV, CDR2 YYDKDF (reference sequence). The CDR3 loop spans 14 amino acids. Trimming shortened V by 4 bases and J by 4 bases, and 13 bases separated the two germline ends. In DNA, the CDR3 is TGTGCCACCAGCACAGGGTCCCTGTTCACTGAAGCTTTCTTT. It specifies CATSTGSLFTEAFF.

The rearrangement uses TRBV19 and TRBJ1-1, with TRBD1 as a possible D gene (6 bases). The CDR3 totals 14 residues. Deletions cut 4 bases from V and 2 bases from J, with 11 bases between. Germline V gene sequence: CDR1 LNHDA, CDR2 SQIVND (reference sequence). The CDR3 DNA reads as TGTGCCAGTAGTACCCGGACAGTCAACACTGAAGCTTTCTTT. It codes for CASSTRTVNTEAFF.

This clone is deemed medium-sized. The rearrangement uses TRBV27 and TRBJ1-1; 7 positions agree with TRBD1. The V and J ends lost 5 bases and 1 base, in that order; junction bases with no gene match: 4. Germline lookup yields CDR1 MNHEY and CDR2 SMNVEV (reference sequence). The CDR3 extends over 14 amino acids. The CDR3 sequence is CASSLRDRNTEAFF. For the CDR3, the DNA is TGTGCCAGCAGTCTCCGGGACAGGAACACTGAAGCTTTCTTT.

This clone was found once. This chain links TRBV11-1 with TRBJ1-1; 7 nucleotides align to TRBD1. Germline loops: CDR1 SGHAT, CDR2 FQDESV (reference sequence). The V gene end was trimmed by 1 base and the J gene end by 1 base; junction bases not matched to a gene: 0. CDR3 length equals 14 residues. For the CDR3, the DNA is TGTGCCAGCAGCTTAGGGGACAGGAACACTGAAGCTTTCTTT. It codes for CASSLGDRNTEAFF.

The chain carries TRBV7-2 and TRBJ1-1, with D possibly TRBD1 on 6 matching bases. V dropped 7 bases and J dropped 3 bases, with 12 bases sitting between them. Per the germline V gene, CDR1 is SGHTA and CDR2 is FQGNSA. This CDR3 contains 13 residues. The CDR3 sequence: CASISRGYTEAFF. CDR3 sequence (DNA): TGTGCCAGCATCTCAAGGGGGTACACTGAAGCTTTCTTT. Together with reference TRBV7-2 and TRBJ1-1, the CDR3 gives the full variable domain: GAGVSQSPSNKVTEKGKDVELRCDPISGHTALYWYRQSLGQGLEFLIYFQGNSAPDKSGLPSDRFSAERTGGSVSTLTIQRTQQEDSAVYLCASISRGYTEAFFGQGTRLTVV.

The chain joins TRBV6-1 to TRBJ1-5; D is perhaps TRBD1 (6 bases). The germline gives CDR1 MNHNS, CDR2 SASEGT. V lost 10 bases and J lost 0, with 16 bases in between. The CDR3 is 15 residues long. The CDR3 region has the DNA TGTGCCATTAACAGGGAGGGGAATAGCAATCAGCCCCAGCATTTT. It yields the protein CAINREGNSNQPQHF.

This sequence joins TRBV15 and TRBJ2-5, with D possibly matching TRBD2 (7 bases). From germline, CDR1 is LNHNV and CDR2 YYDKDF (reference sequence). The CDR3 spans 17 residues. Trimming pared 5 bases from V and 5 bases from J, leaving 24 bases between. CDR3 region: CATSRPGGGKGRETQYF. The CDR3 DNA is TGTGCCACCAGCCGACCTGGGGGGGGCAAAGGGAGGGAGACCCAGTACTTC.

The V and J genes are TRBV18 and TRBJ1-1; TRBD1 might be the D (5 bases). There are 15 residues in the CDR3. The germline gives CDR1 KGHSH, CDR2 LQKENI. Trimming cost V 3 bases and J 0 bases, with 11 bases left between them. The CDR3 loop reads CASSPAGRLNTEAFF. CDR3 DNA sequence: TGTGCCAGCTCACCGGCAGGGAGGTTGAACACTGAAGCTTTCTTT.